Described below is a single TCR beta chain sequence and its context. The CDR3 contains 17 residues. The germline V gene encodes CDR1 MNHEY and CDR2 SMNVEV (reference sequence). V lost 5 bases, J lost 4 bases, and 22 bases lay in between. How the authors handled the data: How many nucleated cells were present was estimated from reference gene primer amplification. Repertoires were generated with immunoSEQ multiplex PCR, while TCRdb's copy carries only in-frame clones and drops some. V, J and clone size derive from that table, while D and trimming were established from the DNA sequence. Counted here are about 14,000 clones, around four fifths occurring once; the ten biggest clones make up roughly a tenth. The sample is drawn from a study of blood T cell repertoires in COVID-19. Study information: PBMCs, B-cell-depleted T cells, or T cells were the source of the cDNA or gDNA that made up the material.

This sequence originates from a man in his 70s with acute or convalescent COVID-19. J is TRBJ2-3 and V is TRBV27, with a weak D call TRBD2 (6 bases). The source material was peripheral blood. The CDR3 DNA follows: TGTGCCAGCAGTGGTATAGGAGGGAGCTTTGTGGCAGATACGCAGTATTTT. Its protein is CASSGIGGSFVADTQYF.